Sequencing of this T cell receptor (beta chain) was carried out in a study of cytomegalovirus exposure and HLA in healthy donors. Clones were sequenced by immunoSEQ multiplex PCR, and TCRdb holds only the in-frame ones, with some missing. The sample has about 74,000 clones; 90% to 95% are singletons. Study-wide findings and caveats: CMV antigen specificity was confirmed in vitro for a few CMV-associated chains. Associated with cytomegalovirus, according to the listing, were around 160 TCR beta chains.

The germline gives CDR1 LGHNA, CDR2 YSLEER. Trimming stripped 0 bases from V and 5 bases from J, with 20 bases between. This CDR3 is built from 17 residues. About this clone: No antigen is known for it.

This TCR came from a woman in her late teens or twenties in good health and CMV-seropositive. Source material: PBMCs. The J gene is TRBJ2-7, the V gene TRBV4-3; possibly TRBD2 for D (6 bases). CDR3 nucleotide sequence: TGCGCCAGCAGCCAAGAACCTACCGGCAGGGAGGACGACGAGCAGTACTTC. Translated, it gives CASSQEPTGREDDEQYF.